This is a list of T cell receptor beta chains from one sample in a study of shared clonotypes between healthy human individuals. Data came from immunoSEQ multiplex PCR; TCRdb stores just in-frame clones and leaves some out. The sample contains about 960,000 clones, 76% of which appear only once. Sequences were obtained from memory CD4+ T cells sorted from blood. Receptor source: a young man in good health. The CDR3 runs from the conserved cysteine through the conserved F or W. Each record gives: V gene, J gene, clone size, D gene, CDR3 DNA, CDR3 protein. A D gene is named only where the DNA matches it firmly. Only part of the rows carry a size: once, few, many, or a class if the clone is expanded.

TRBV6-1	TRBJ2-7	NA	TRBD1	TGTGCCAGCAGTGCCCATCGACAGGGTGCCCACGAGCAGTACTTC	CASSAHRQGAHEQYF
TRBV10-3	TRBJ1-3	NA	NA	TGTGCCATCAGTGAGTCGTCAGGGTCTGGAAACACCATATATTTT	CAISESSGSGNTIYF
TRBV5-1	TRBJ2-3	NA	TRBD2	TGCGCCAGCAGCCTACAGACTAGCGGGAGTAGCACAGATACGCAGTATTTT	CASSLQTSGSSTDTQYF
TRBV5-1	TRBJ1-1	NA	TRBD1	TGCGCCAGCAGCTTGGAGGGACAGCCGAACACTGAAGCTTTCTTT	CASSLEGQPNTEAFF
TRBV7-8	TRBJ1-6	NA	NA	TGTGCCAGCAGCTTATGGGGCGCAGATTCACCCCTCCACTTT	CASSLWGADSPLHF
TRBV10-2	TRBJ2-6	NA	NA	TGCGCCAGCAGTAGGTCTGGAACCATTACCGAAACTGGGGCCAACGTCCTGACTTTC	CASSRSGTITETGANVLTF
TRBV5-1	TRBJ2-3	NA	TRBD2	TGCGCCAGCAGCTTGGAAAGCGGGAGGGGAAATACGCAGTATTTT	CASSLESGRGNTQYF
TRBV6-5	TRBJ2-1	few	NA	TGTGCCAGCAGTTACGCCAGCGAGCAGTTCTTC	CASSYASEQFF
TRBV6-5	TRBJ2-5	NA	NA	TGTGCCAGCAGTTCGACTAGGAGGGAGACCCAGTACTTC	CASSSTRRETQYF
TRBV14	TRBJ1-4	NA	NA	TGTGCCAGCAGACTCCAGGGGCTAGGAGAAAAACTGTTTTTT	CASRLQGLGEKLFF
TRBV11-2	TRBJ2-5	once	NA	TGTGCCAGCAGCTTCGGTTTTCGGACGGACGGGGAGACCCAGTACTTC	CASSFGFRTDGETQYF
TRBV27	TRBJ2-5	NA	NA	TGTGCCAGCAGTTTCCAAGGCCGGGAGACCCAGTACTTC	CASSFQGRETQYF
TRBV2	TRBJ2-5	NA	TRBD2	TGTGCCAGCAGTGAAGCTGGCGGGAGGGGGCGGTCGCAAGAGACCCAGTACTTC	CASSEAGGRGRSQETQYF
TRBV7-8	TRBJ2-3	once	NA	TGTGCCAGCAGCCCTGAGTCAGGTACGCAGTATTTT	CASSPESGTQYF
TRBV6-1	TRBJ1-3	NA	NA	TGTGCCAGCAGTGTGGGACTCTCTGGAAACACCATATATTTT	CASSVGLSGNTIYF
TRBV5-1	TRBJ2-2	NA	TRBD2	TGCGCCAGCAGCTTCGGGGGAGGGGACACCGGGGAGCTGTTTTTT	CASSFGGGDTGELFF
TRBV5-1	TRBJ2-3	NA	NA	TGCGCCAGCAGCCTAAAAACAGGGACAGATACGCAGTATTTT	CASSLKTGTDTQYF
TRBV4-3	TRBJ2-2	NA	NA	TGCGCCAGCAGCCAAGATCTGGTTAGGCCCGGGGAGCTGTTTTTT	CASSQDLVRPGELFF
TRBV7-9	TRBJ1-4	NA	TRBD1	TGTGCCAGCAGCTTAGAGGGACAGGGGGCGCCTGAAAAACTGTTTTTT	CASSLEGQGAPEKLFF
TRBV2	TRBJ1-5	NA	TRBD1	TGTGCCGGAGAACGGGACAGGGGCGTAGGGCCCCAGCATTTT	CAGERDRGVGPQHF
TRBV19	TRBJ1-5	few	NA	TGTGCCAGTACTCCATCAAAGAGTAGCAATCAGCCCCAGCATTTT	CASTPSKSSNQPQHF
TRBV7-3	TRBJ2-3	NA	NA	TGTGCCAGCAGCGTCGGCATTTTCCCAGATACGCAGTATTTT	CASSVGIFPDTQYF
TRBV7-2	TRBJ2-2	few	TRBD1	TGTGCCAGCAGCATTGGACAGGTCCCTACGAACACCGGGGAGCTGTTTTTT	CASSIGQVPTNTGELFF
TRBV5-6	TRBJ2-3	NA	NA	TGTGCCAGCAGCTACAGAGGGAGCACAGATACGCAGTATTTT	CASSYRGSTDTQYF
TRBV5-4	TRBJ1-6	NA	TRBD1	TGTGCCAGCAGCTTTTCGGACAGGGGGTTCTATAATTCACCCCTCCACTTT	CASSFSDRGFYNSPLHF
TRBV2	TRBJ2-7	NA	TRBD1	TGTGCCAGTAGGGGGCACGAGCAGTACTTC	CASRGHEQYF
TRBV5-6	TRBJ1-5	NA	NA	TGTGCCAGCAGCCTAAATGACAGGAATCAGCCCCAGCATTTT	CASSLNDRNQPQHF
TRBV2	TRBJ1-5	NA	NA	TGTGCCAGCAGTGATTTGAATAGCAATCAGCCCCAGCATTTT	CASSDLNSNQPQHF
TRBV4-1	TRBJ2-7	NA	TRBD1	TGCGCCAGCAGCCAGCGGATTAGAGGACAGGGGCGCGAGCAGTACTTC	CASSQRIRGQGREQYF
TRBV12-5	TRBJ1-5	few	NA	TGTGCTAGTGGTTTGGAGAGCAATCAGCCCCAGCATTTT	CASGLESNQPQHF
TRBV9	TRBJ2-2	NA	NA	TGTGCCAGCAGCGTAGTCAAGACCGGGGAGCTGTTTTTT	CASSVVKTGELFF
TRBV6-5	TRBJ2-7	NA	NA	TGTGCCAGCAGTCCCGGGCCAATAAGTACCTACGAGCAGTACTTC	CASSPGPISTYEQYF
TRBV30	TRBJ2-6	NA	NA	TGTGCCTGGACATTTTACGGCTCTGGGGCCAACGTCCTGACTTTC	CAWTFYGSGANVLTF
TRBV5-1	TRBJ2-5	NA	NA	TGCGCCAGCAGCCGGGGAGAGACCCAGTACTTC	CASSRGETQYF
TRBV2	TRBJ1-2	many	TRBD1	TGTGCCAGCAGGGCGACCGAGGGGGCTTCGGCTGGCTACACCTTC	CASRATEGASAGYTF
TRBV27	TRBJ2-2	NA	NA	TGTGCCAGCACCGACCGAGCGGCCGGGGAGCTGTTTTTT	CASTDRAAGELFF
TRBV2	TRBJ2-7	NA	NA	TGTGCCAGCAGCCAGCCCTGGGAGCCTACCTACGAGCAGTACTTC	CASSQPWEPTYEQYF
TRBV5-5	TRBJ1-5	NA	NA	TGTGCCAGCAGCTTTAGGGACACCAATCAGCCCCAGCATTTT	CASSFRDTNQPQHF
TRBV30	TRBJ1-2	NA	NA	TGTGCCTGGAGTGTAATGGGGGCGGGTGGCTACACCTTC	CAWSVMGAGGYTF
TRBV11-2	TRBJ2-5	many	TRBD1	TGTGCCAGCAGCTTACAACAGGGGGCGCGAGAGACCCAGTACTTC	CASSLQQGARETQYF
TRBV5-4	TRBJ1-4	NA	NA	TGTGCCAGCAGCACCGTCGCAGGGAGTTCTGAAAAACTGTTTTTT	CASSTVAGSSEKLFF
TRBV28	TRBJ1-2	NA	NA	TGTGCCAGCAGTTTCAGGGAGAGCTACTATGGCTACACCTTC	CASSFRESYYGYTF
TRBV13	TRBJ2-3	NA	TRBD1	TGTGCCAGCAGCTTAGGGACAGGGGTAACAGATACGCAGTATTTT	CASSLGTGVTDTQYF
TRBV5-4	TRBJ2-7	NA	NA	TGTGCCAGCAGCCCGAGGGGAGGCCAGGGGAGCAACGAGCAGTACTTC	CASSPRGGQGSNEQYF
TRBV10-3	TRBJ2-7	few	TRBD2	TGTGCCATCAGTGGGGGCGGGAGATGGAGCTACGAGCAGTACTTC	CAISGGGRWSYEQYF
TRBV28	TRBJ1-5	NA	NA	TGTGCCAGCAGTTTAACATGGGGAAATCAGCCCCAGCATTTT	CASSLTWGNQPQHF
TRBV7-9	TRBJ1-1	few	NA	TGTGCCAGCAGCTTAGTGGGTTCGAACACTGAAGCTTTCTTT	CASSLVGSNTEAFF
TRBV28	TRBJ2-5	NA	NA	TGTGCCAGCAGTTTAGGTCGGAAAGAGACCCAGTACTTC	CASSLGRKETQYF